A single sample gave rise to the 29 T cell receptor beta chains below, sequenced in a study of OX40 agonist ivuxolimab in advanced cancers. Generated by immunoSEQ multiplex PCR, the TCRdb table keeps only in-frame clones and is missing some. The sample has approximately 67,000 clones, 85% to 95% seen once. This specimen was CD4+ or CD8+ T cells sorted from blood, taken in a trial of the OX40 agonist ivuxolimab. The receptor set was obtained from an adult with an advanced solid tumor such as melanoma, head and neck, liver or kidney cancer.

The chain joins TRBV2 to TRBJ1-5; D not resolved. V was pared by 5 bases and J by 7 bases, with 6 bases between. From germline, CDR1 is SNHLY and CDR2 FYNNEI. This CDR3 is built from 11 residues. CDR3 sequence (DNA): TGTGCCAGCAGTCTAGGACAGCCCCAGCATTTT. Its protein is CASSLGQPQHF.

The chain uses TRBV28 and TRBJ2-7; 9 bases line up with TRBD2. In germline, CDR1 is MDHEN, CDR2 SYDVKM. CDR3 length: 16 amino acids. Trimming at V came to 2 bases and at J to 5 bases, leaving 10 bases not matched to a gene. The CDR3 DNA sequence: TGTGCCAGCAGTTTAAGGCTAGCGGGAAGTTGGGACGAGCAGTACTTC. Amino acid sequence: CASSLRLAGSWDEQYF.

The rearrangement joins TRBV2 to TRBJ2-7; TRBD1 agrees at 9 bases. CDR3 length equals 13 residues. CDR1 SNHLY and CDR2 FYNNEI come from the germline V gene. The ends lost 10 bases at V and 1 base at J; junction bases unmatched: 5. The DNA for the CDR3 is TGTGCCACCTTCGGGACAGGGTCCTACGAGCAGTACTTC. Translating it yields CATFGTGSYEQYF. Complete variable domain (other parts from reference TRBV2 and TRBJ2-7): EPEVTQTPSHQVTQMGQEVILRCVPISNHLYFYWYRQILGQKVEFLVSFYNNEISEKSEIFDDQFSVERPDGSNFTLKIRSTKLEDSAMYFCATFGTGSYEQYFGPGTRLTVT.

The V gene is TRBV27, the J gene TRBJ2-7; TRBD2 aligns across 8 bases. Trimming cost V 4 bases and J 4 bases; bases outside gene matches: 9. The V gene's germline CDR1 is MNHEY and CDR2 SMNVEV (reference sequence). The CDR3 sequence is 15 residues long. The chain's CDR3 is CASSYSGSPHYEQYF. CDR3 sequence (DNA): TGTGCCAGCAGTTACAGCGGGAGCCCTCATTACGAGCAGTACTTC.

The chain couples TRBV6-1 to TRBJ2-1; TRBD2 aligns across 7 bases. In germline, CDR1 is MNHNS, CDR2 SASEGT. V dropped 2 bases and J dropped 8; count of bases not matched to a gene: 6. The CDR3 sequence is 14 residues long. Here the CDR3 DNA reads TGTGCCAGCAGTGAACTAGCGGTTTTGGATGAGCAGTTCTTC. Translated: CASSELAVLDEQFF.

This clone was observed once. This chain links TRBV30 with TRBJ1-1; 11 nucleotides align to TRBD1. In germline, CDR1 is GTSNPN, CDR2 SVGIG (reference sequence). This CDR3 has 18 amino acids. The junction had 21 bases not matched to a gene; V was cut back by 7 bases and J by 5 bases. CDR3 in DNA: TGTGCCTTGACAAGCCTGATAGGACAGGGGGCGTGGGAGACTGAAGCTTTCTTT. Encoded protein: CALTSLIGQGAWETEAFF.

The rearrangement links TRBV7-6 to TRBJ2-1; 9 bases are shared with TRBD1. This CDR3 has 14 amino acids. Trimming cost V 5 bases and J 8 bases; bases outside gene matches: 7. Per germline, CDR1 SGHVS and CDR2 FNYEAQ. This CDR3 reads CASSPNRGRDEQFF. For the CDR3, the DNA is TGTGCCAGCAGCCCAAACAGGGGGCGGGATGAGCAGTTCTTC.

The chain joins TRBV5-1 to TRBJ1-2, with D hard to call. This CDR3 has 15 amino acids. The V end was cut by 4 bases, the J end by 8 bases, with 21 bases between. Germline loops: CDR1 SGHRS, CDR2 YFSETQ. The CDR3 region is CASSMPRLAGPGYTF. The CDR3 region has the DNA TGCGCCAGCAGCATGCCGCGGTTAGCAGGACCGGGCTACACCTTC.

The chain links TRBV19 to TRBJ2-6; the D is unclear. Per germline, CDR1 LNHDA and CDR2 SQIVND (reference sequence). V lost 3 bases and J 2 bases, leaving 8 bases between the germline ends. There are 15 residues in the CDR3. The CDR3 bases are TGTGCCAGTAGTATTGGAACGGCTGGGGCCAACGTCCTGACTTTC. It codes for CASSIGTAGANVLTF.

The V and J genes are TRBV7-9 and TRBJ2-2, with D perhaps being TRBD1 or TRBD2 (7 bases each). Germline V CDR1 and CDR2: SEHNR, FQNEAQ (reference sequence). The CDR3 runs 17 residues. Deletions cut 5 bases from V and 0 bases from J, with 16 bases between. This CDR3 is CASSPRGGQTNTGELFF. In nucleotides, the CDR3 is TGTGCCAGCAGCCCCAGGGGGGGACAGACGAACACCGGGGAGCTGTTTTTT.

This rearrangement joins TRBV4-2 to TRBJ2-3, with 10 nucleotides matching TRBD2. Germline CDR1 is LGHNA and CDR2 is YNFKEQ. The trim removed 0 bases at V and 4 bases at J, leaving 4 bases unmatched. The CDR3 contains 16 residues. In DNA form, the CDR3 reads TGTGCCAGCAGCCAAGATTGGGGACTAGCGTCAGATACGCAGTATTTT. Protein: CASSQDWGLASDTQYF.

The chain's CDR3 is CASSLEGGELFF. Here the CDR3 DNA reads TGTGCCAGCAGCTTAGAAGGCGGGGAGCTGTTTTTT. The chain joins TRBV7-9 to TRBJ2-2, with D uncertain. Germline V gene lookup returns CDR1 SEHNR and CDR2 FQNEAQ (reference sequence). Deletions cut 1 base from V and 7 bases from J, with 4 bases between. The length of the CDR3 is 12 residues.

The chain has TRBV9 and TRBJ2-3, with D possibly matching TRBD1 (5 bases). Germline assignment: CDR1 SGDLS and CDR2 YYNGEE. This CDR3 is 15 amino acids long. Trimming pared 0 bases from V and 0 bases from J, leaving 8 bases between. Here the CDR3 reads CASSVGRGSTDTQYF. The CDR3 coding sequence is TGTGCCAGCAGCGTAGGAAGGGGTAGCACAGATACGCAGTATTTT. Full variable domain (remainder filled in from reference TRBV9 and TRBJ2-3): DSGVTQTPKHLITATGQRVTLRCSPRSGDLSVYWYQQSLDQGLQFLIQYYNGEERAKGNILERFSAQQFPDLHSELNLSSLELGDSALYFCASSVGRGSTDTQYFGPGTRLTVL.

The rearrangement joins TRBV5-1 to TRBJ1-2; D gene unclear. V was cut by 0 bases and J by 2 bases, with 14 bases left in between. The CDR3 sequence is 16 residues long. The germline V gene encodes CDR1 SGHRS and CDR2 YFSETQ. The DNA of the CDR3 is TGCGCCAGCAGCTTGGCCTGGACGGGGTCCAACTATGGCTACACCTTC. Translating gives CASSLAWTGSNYGYTF.

The chain uses TRBV10-3 and TRBJ1-2, with 7 bases that match TRBD1. The CDR3 runs to 17 residues. Looked up from germline, CDR1 is ENHRY and CDR2 is SYGVKD. Trimming cost V 4 bases and J 0 bases; bases outside gene matches: 11. The CDR3 nucleotides read TGTGCCATCAGTGGACAGGGTGAATCGGGTACTAACTATGGCTACACCTTC. Its protein product is CAISGQGESGTNYGYTF.

The CDR3 DNA sequence: TGTGCCAGCAGTTTCTTCCAGGGATACGAGCAGTACTTC. Amino acid sequence: CASSFFQGYEQYF. The V gene is TRBV28, the J gene TRBJ2-7; D possibly corresponds to TRBD1 (5 bases). Germline values: CDR1 MDHEN, CDR2 SYDVKM. The V end was cut by 3 bases, the J end by 4 bases, with 10 bases between. The CDR3 is 13 amino acids. Based on the CDR3 plus reference TRBV28 and TRBJ2-7, the full variable domain is DVKVTQSSRYLVKRTGEKVFLECVQDMDHENMFWYRQDPGLGLRLIYFSYDVKMKEKGDIPEGYSVSREKKERFSLILESASTNQTSMYLCASSFFQGYEQYFGPGTRLTVT.

The rearrangement joins TRBV27 to TRBJ1-2; possibly TRBD1 for D (6 bases). CDR3 size: 15 residues. Looked up from germline, CDR1 is MNHEY and CDR2 is SMNVEV (reference sequence). V was trimmed by 6 bases and J by 2 bases, leaving 16 bases between them. The CDR3 reads CASRSSGVGNYGYTF. CDR3 sequence (DNA): TGTGCCAGCAGATCCTCAGGGGTAGGAAACTATGGCTACACCTTC.

This clone was counted once. The chain recombines TRBV5-8 with TRBJ2-1, with TRBD2 matching 13 bases. This CDR3 contains 18 residues. The germline V gene encodes CDR1 SGHTS and CDR2 YDEGEE. J gave up 3 bases and V 5 bases, and 11 bases lay outside the gene matches. This CDR3 is CASSFPGLAGTFYNEQFF. CDR3 DNA: TGTGCCAGCAGTTTCCCGGGACTAGCGGGAACCTTCTACAATGAGCAGTTCTTC.

The rearrangement joins TRBV9 to TRBJ2-1; the match to TRBD1 covers 7 bases. The CDR3 spans 16 residues. CDR1 is SGDLS, CDR2 YYNGEE, per germline. V gave up 3 bases and J gave up 4 bases; unmatched junction bases: 10. Here the CDR3 reads CASSGGQRAYYNEQFF. The DNA for the CDR3 is TGTGCCAGCAGCGGGGGACAGAGGGCCTATTACAATGAGCAGTTCTTC.

This sequence joins TRBV7-3 and TRBJ2-6; 9 nucleotides line up with TRBD1. V was pared by 2 bases and J by 4 bases, with 15 bases of the junction left unmatched. This CDR3 has 20 amino acids. Germline loops: CDR1 SGHTA, CDR2 FQGTGA. CDR3 amino acids: CASSLVLQDRGVWGANVLTF. CDR3 sequence (DNA): TGTGCCAGCAGCTTAGTTCTCCAGGACAGGGGTGTTTGGGGGGCCAACGTCCTGACTTTC. The full variable domain, in which reference TRBV7-3 and TRBJ2-6 provide the parts outside the CDR3, is GAGVSQTPSNKVTEKGKYVELRCDPISGHTALYWYRQSLGQGPEFLIYFQGTGAADDSGLPNDRFFAVRPEGSVSTLKIQRTERGDSAVYLCASSLVLQDRGVWGANVLTFGAGSRLTVL.

The V and J genes are TRBV19 and TRBJ2-1; D may match TRBD1 or TRBD2 (6 bases each). The CDR3 spans 14 residues. V lost 3 bases and J 4 bases, leaving 10 bases between the germline ends. CDR1 is LNHDA and CDR2 is SQIVND in the germline V gene (reference sequence). In DNA, the CDR3 is TGTGCCAGTAGTATCGGGGGCTTTTACAATGAGCAGTTCTTC. Encoded protein: CASSIGGFYNEQFF.

The chain recombines TRBV7-2 with TRBJ1-2, with TRBD1 matching 7 bases. The CDR3 is 13 residues long. V lost 4 bases, J lost 4 bases, and 3 bases stayed unmatched. Germline CDR1 reads SGHTA; CDR2 reads FQGNSA. The chain's CDR3 is CASSSTGFYGYTF. CDR3 nucleotides: TGTGCCAGCAGCTCGACAGGGTTCTATGGCTACACCTTC.

Only a few counts were recorded for this clone. This chain uses TRBV9 with TRBJ2-1; D remains unclear. Germline CDR1 is SGDLS and CDR2 is YYNGEE. CDR3 length: 15 residues. V shed 0 bases and J shed 0 bases, with 7 bases lying between them. The DNA of the CDR3 is TGTGCCAGCAGCGTAGGGGTGAGCTCCTACAATGAGCAGTTCTTC. It is translated as CASSVGVSSYNEQFF.

This clone was counted once. The chain combines TRBV14 with TRBJ2-3; 11 bases align to TRBD2. Germline V gene sequence: CDR1 SGHDN, CDR2 FVKESK. The CDR3 runs to 16 residues. With 4 bases clipped from V and 4 bases from J, the junction kept 7 bases outside the gene matches. CDR3 DNA sequence: TGTGCCAGCAGCCCAGTAGCGGGGGGGCCCGCAGATACGCAGTATTTT. It specifies CASSPVAGGPADTQYF.

In its sample, this clone was seen once. V and J are TRBV9 and TRBJ2-7; 10 bases agree with TRBD2. The V and J ends lost 3 bases and 2 bases, in that order; junction bases with no gene match: 8. Germline V gene sequence: CDR1 SGDLS, CDR2 YYNGEE. This CDR3 is 16 amino acids long. The CDR3 reads CASSELAGFRPYEQYF. CDR3 coding DNA: TGTGCCAGCAGCGAACTAGCGGGATTCCGCCCCTACGAGCAGTACTTC. The full variable domain, in which reference TRBV9 and TRBJ2-7 provide the parts outside the CDR3, is DSGVTQTPKHLITATGQRVTLRCSPRSGDLSVYWYQQSLDQGLQFLIQYYNGEERAKGNILERFSAQQFPDLHSELNLSSLELGDSALYFCASSELAGFRPYEQYFGPGTRLTVT.

The chain is built from TRBV29-1 and TRBJ1-1; a weak D match, TRBD1 (5 bases). In germline, CDR1 is SQVTM, CDR2 ANQGSEA. V was pared by 1 base and J by 5 bases, with 11 bases between. This CDR3 is built from 13 residues. CDR3 bases: TGCAGCGTTGAAGTGGGGGAATATACTGAAGCTTTCTTT. Translation: CSVEVGEYTEAFF.

The J gene is TRBJ1-1, the V gene TRBV7-8, with 10 bases matching TRBD1. The length of the CDR3 is 17 residues. Per germline, CDR1 SGHVS and CDR2 FQNEAQ. V lost 5 bases and J lost 3; bases outside the gene matches: 12. CDR3 loop: CASSAQTGGDWDTEAFF. The CDR3 DNA follows: TGTGCCAGCAGCGCTCAGACAGGGGGCGACTGGGACACTGAAGCTTTCTTT.

The chain employs TRBV27 and TRBJ1-2; 11 bases are a match to TRBD1. This CDR3 contains 16 residues. The V segment lost 3 bases and the J segment 8 bases; nucleotides outside the gene matches: 11. Germline lookup yields CDR1 MNHEY and CDR2 SMNVEV (reference sequence). The CDR3 sequence is CASSLTREGQGVGYTF. The CDR3 coding sequence is TGTGCCAGCAGTTTGACGAGGGAGGGACAGGGGGTCGGCTACACCTTC.

V usage is TRBV4-3 and J usage is TRBJ2-3; D gene ambiguous. The CDR3 is made up of 14 amino acids. Per germline, CDR1 LGHNA and CDR2 YSLEER. Trimming cost V 0 bases and J 0 bases, with 4 bases left between them. The CDR3, as DNA: TGCGCCAGCAGCCAAGAGGGCAGCACAGATACGCAGTATTTT. Protein product: CASSQEGSTDTQYF.